The T cell receptor (beta chain) under discussion was sequenced for a study of blood T cell repertoires in COVID-19. The method was immunoSEQ multiplex PCR; TCRdb's version includes in-frame clones alone and lacks a portion of them. The sample comprises under 250,000 clones, about 84% of which are singletons, and approximately 6.2% rests with the top ten. Germline-derived CDR1 and CDR2 are SEHNR and FQNEAQ (reference sequence). The CDR3 consists of 14 residues. Deletions cut 0 bases from V and 3 bases from J, with 9 bases between. V gene TRBV7-9 combines with J gene TRBJ2-7; possibly TRBD1 for D (6 bases). Sequencing was done on a sample of peripheral blood. The TCR originated in a woman over 75 with COVID-19, enrolled during active disease. For the CDR3, the DNA is TGTGCCAGCAGCTTAGCGGGGGCAGACTACGAGCAGTACTTC. It yields the protein CASSLAGADYEQYF.